This TCR beta chain was obtained from a study of blood T cell repertoires in COVID-19. Here immunoSEQ multiplex PCR was the method, and the copy in TCRdb shows in-frame clones only, minus some. The table has around 200,000 clones, 80% to 90% seen once. V was shortened by 6 bases and J by 3 bases, with 14 bases between the two germline ends. This CDR3 is 14 amino acids long. Germline V gene data show CDR1 as LNHDA and CDR2 as SQIVND (reference sequence). The chain is built from TRBV19 and TRBJ1-2; the D gene is possibly TRBD1 (6 bases). This receptor was obtained from a woman between 35 and 50 years old with active or convalescent COVID-19. Sequencing was done on a sample of peripheral blood. CDR3 sequence: CASSSQGRDYGYTF. CDR3 bases: TGTGCCAGTAGCTCACAGGGAAGGGACTATGGCTACACCTTC.